Listed here are 4 T cell receptor beta chains from one sample, sequenced in a study of T cells in Graves' hyperthyroidism and ophthalmopathy. RNA transcripts gave rise to amplified TCR beta CDR3 regions. RT-PCR in the first round (using the HTBI primer set) targeted the TCR CDR3. From the multiplex PCR reads, TCRdb called clonotypes with MiXCR, one entry per CDR3 protein. The repertoire holds about 210,000 distinct CDR3 sequences, 17% seen once, with approximately 46% in the top ten. Sequencing used blood. The receptors here all came from a man aged 45-65 years with Graves' hyperthyroidism.

This clonotype was detected ten times or more. The chain joins TRBV10-3 to TRBJ1-1; D is perhaps TRBD1 (6 bases). Germline assignment: CDR1 ENHRY and CDR2 SYGVKD. Trimming shortened V by 3 bases and J by 0 bases, and 11 bases separated the two germline ends. The CDR3 contains 15 residues. As DNA, the CDR3 is TGTGCCATCAGTGATTGGGACACTTTGAACACTGAAGCTTTCTTT. Translation gives CAISDWDTLNTEAFF.

This clonotype occurred many times. The chain recombines TRBV6-2 or TRBV6-3 with TRBJ2-7; weak D call: TRBD2 (6 bases). The V end lost 6 bases, the J end lost 0 bases, and 12 bases lay between the germline ends. The CDR3 loop spans 14 amino acids. CDR1 and CDR2 (germline): MNHEY, SVGEGT. The CDR3 protein is CASSLGGLSYEQYF. CDR3 DNA: TGTGCCAGCAGCTTAGGAGGGCTCTCCTACGAGCAGTACTTC.

This clonotype was detected a few times. The J gene is TRBJ2-2, the V gene TRBV5-1; possible D gene TRBD2, 5 bases. V lost 4 bases to trimming and J lost 5 bases, with 18 bases between them. CDR1 and CDR2 from the germline V gene are SGHRS and YFSETQ. The CDR3 length is 16 residues. The CDR3 DNA sequence: TGCGCCAGCAGCCCACAATTGGGGTCGGGAACCGGGGAGCTGTTTTTT. Amino acids: CASSPQLGSGTGELFF.

The chain joins TRBV20-1 to TRBJ2-1, with TRBD2 matching 7 bases. V lost 0 bases, J lost 4 bases, and 21 bases stayed unmatched. Germline loops: CDR1 DFQATT, CDR2 SNEGSKA (reference sequence). The CDR3 sequence is 20 residues long. The CDR3 protein is CSARDPFIRGRAREYNEQFF. DNA of the CDR3: TGCAGTGCTAGAGACCCTTTTATTAGAGGGAGAGCGCGGGAGTACAATGAGCAGTTCTTC.